This T cell receptor (beta chain) was recovered during a study of beta chain features in type 1 diabetes. Findings and caveats of the study: PCR may have favored shorter templates equally in patients and controls. Among patients with Type 1 diabetes, TCRB CDR3s were moderately but significantly shorter in every one of the four CD4+ subsets.

The CDR3 runs to 16 residues. Germline V lookup: CDR1 GTSNPN, CDR2 SVGIG (reference sequence). The V and J ends lost 2 bases and 6 bases, in that order; junction bases with no gene match: 10. The isolated RNA, all of it, was reverse transcribed, so expressed TCRB transcripts were what got sequenced. An average approximately 3.3 million reads came from naive, central memory and regulatory T cell samples. Sequenced by immunoSEQ multiplex PCR; TCRdb stores in-frame clones only, minus some. Among about 710,000 clones listed, 11% to 15% were seen once. CD45RO/CCR7/CD25/CD127/CD95/CD27 sorting isolated CD4+ naive, central memory, regulatory and stem cell-like memory cells. Sorted populations were all over 98% pure. About this clone itself: Its antigen is still unknown.

The clonotype comes from a man aged 18 to 29 with type 1 diabetes. The rearrangement uses TRBV30 and TRBJ2-1; 10 nucleotides agree with TRBD2. The source material was naive CD4+ T cells from blood. The CDR3 nucleotides are TGTGCCTGGAGTAACCTACTAGCGGGAAAGCGCAATGAGCAGTTCTTC. Translation gives CAWSNLLAGKRNEQFF.